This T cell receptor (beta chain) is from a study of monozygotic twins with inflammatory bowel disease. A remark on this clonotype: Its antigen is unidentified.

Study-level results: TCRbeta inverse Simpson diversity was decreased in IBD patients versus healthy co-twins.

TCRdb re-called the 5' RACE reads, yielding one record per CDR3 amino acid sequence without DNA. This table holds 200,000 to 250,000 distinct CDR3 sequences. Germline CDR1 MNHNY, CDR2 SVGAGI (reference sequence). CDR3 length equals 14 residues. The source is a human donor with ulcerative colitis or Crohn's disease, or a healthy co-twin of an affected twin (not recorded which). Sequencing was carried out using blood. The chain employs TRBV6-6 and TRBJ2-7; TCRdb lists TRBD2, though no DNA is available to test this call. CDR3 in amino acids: CATKRDYQLGEQYF.